This T cell receptor beta chain is drawn from a study of T cells after yellow fever vaccination. Overall study context: Preparation of fractions with low cell numbers was performed using SMART-Seq v4 Ultra Low Input.

TCRdb recomputed calls from the 5' RACE reads with MiXCR, one row per CDR3 protein. In the table there are around 610,000 distinct CDR3 sequences, roughly 14% of which are singletons. The CDR3 has 18 residues. Germline V gives CDR1 MNHEY, CDR2 SMNVEV (reference sequence). With V trimmed by 5 bases and J by 4 bases, 12 bases remained unmatched. The receptor comes from a man in his thirties or forties who received the YFV17D yellow fever vaccine. V is TRBV27 and J is TRBJ2-7; 15 bases line up with TRBD2. The sequenced sample was PBMCs, obtained on the day of the yellow fever booster vaccination. CDR3 coding DNA: TGTGCCAGCAGTGGTCAATCCGGGACTAGCGGGAGGTGGTACGAGCAGTACTTC. Translation: CASSGQSGTSGRWYEQYF.